This is a list of T cell receptor beta chains from one sample in a study of cytomegalovirus exposure and HLA in healthy donors. Clones were sequenced by immunoSEQ multiplex PCR, and TCRdb holds only the in-frame ones, with some missing. The sample comprises fewer than 250,000 clones, about 79% of which are singletons, and over 1.5% rests with the top ten. Sequenced: PBMCs. These receptors all come from a male donor in good health and CMV-seronegative. Each CDR3 is given with its conserved first and last residue. D genes are given only for firm matches. The size of a clone is reported for some rows only, either as once, few or many, or as a class for expanded clones.

TRBJ2-3,TRBV5-4,NA,NA,TGTGCCAGCAGCTTATCGGACTCCCCGTATACGCAGTATTTT,CASSLSDSPYTQYF
TRBJ2-7,TRBV7-2,NA,NA,TGTGCCAGCAGCTTAGACAGATCGTACGAGCAGTACTTC,CASSLDRSYEQYF
TRBJ2-3,TRBV4-3,few,TRBD2,TGCGCCAGCAGCCAAGAACTAGCGGGCACAGATACGCAGTATTTT,CASSQELAGTDTQYF
TRBJ2-1,TRBV11-2,NA,TRBD2,TGTGCCAGCAGCCCGATACTAGCGCGAGCACTTAATGAGCAGTTCTTC,CASSPILARALNEQFF
TRBJ1-3,TRBV5-6,NA,NA,TGTGCCAGCAGCGCGGGACTTCTTAGGAGTGGAAACACCATATATTTT,CASSAGLLRSGNTIYF
TRBJ2-5,TRBV18,NA,NA,TGTGCCAGCTCACCGACGGTCCCGGGGAGGGAGACCCAGTACTTC,CASSPTVPGRETQYF
TRBJ2-1,TRBV9,once,NA,TGTGCCAGCAGCAAAGAGGACTTTCCCCCCCGCAATGAGCAGTTCTTC,CASSKEDFPPRNEQFF
TRBJ1-1,TRBV7-6,NA,NA,TGTGCCAGCAGCCTATTTGTAGACACTGAAGCTTTCTTT,CASSLFVDTEAFF
TRBJ1-4,TRBV7-2,NA,NA,TGTGCCAGCAGCTTAAGTCGAGCAACTAATGAAAAACTGTTTTTT,CASSLSRATNEKLFF
TRBJ2-5,TRBV5-4,once,NA,TGTGCCAGCAGCCCGACGGCAACTGGGAGGGAGACCCAGTACTTC,CASSPTATGRETQYF
TRBJ2-7,TRBV27,NA,TRBD2,TGTGCCAGCAGTAATAGCGGGGCTACCTACGAGCAGTACTTC,CASSNSGATYEQYF
TRBJ2-7,TRBV18,NA,TRBD1,TGTGCCAGCTCACCGGAGACAGGGAGATCCTACGAGCAGTACTTC,CASSPETGRSYEQYF
TRBJ1-4,TRBV11-2,NA,NA,TGTGCCAGCAGCTTAGATCGGAGGCAGCTAAATGAAAAACTGTTTTTT,CASSLDRRQLNEKLFF
TRBJ2-3,TRBV20-1,NA,NA,TGCAGTGGTGGGGCAAATACGCAGTATTTT,CSGGANTQYF
TRBJ1-2,TRBV7-9,once,NA,TGTGCCAGCAGCTTTCCGGGGAATGGCTACACCTTC,CASSFPGNGYTF
TRBJ1-3,TRBV25-1,few,NA,TGTGCCAGCAGTGAATCAACAGGGTCTGGAAACACCATATATTTT,CASSESTGSGNTIYF
TRBJ1-4,TRBV27,NA,TRBD1,TGTGCCAGCAGTTTTATGGGGGACAGGGGAACTAATGAAAAACTGTTTTTT,CASSFMGDRGTNEKLFF
TRBJ2-1,TRBV6-4,once,TRBD2,TGTGCCAGTTCTCGGGATCTAGCGGGAGAGGAAGAGCAGTTCTTC,CASSRDLAGEEEQFF
TRBJ2-6,TRBV5-6,NA,NA,TGTGCCAGCAGCCCCTCTTGGGGGCTGGTGGCTGGGGCCAACGTCCTGACTTTC,CASSPSWGLVAGANVLTF
TRBJ1-3,TRBV25-1,NA,NA,TGTGCCAGCAGTGAAACGGGGACTGGAAACACCATATATTTT,CASSETGTGNTIYF